This TCR beta chain is from a study of sequential checkpoint blockade in melanoma. Study as a whole: 91 pretreatment tumor DNA samples were TCRβ immunosequenced.

Germline V CDR1 and CDR2: SGDLS, YYNGEE. This CDR3 is built from 15 residues. Unmatched junction bases numbered 6, after V lost 6 bases and J lost 5 bases. Sample treatment: randomized to nivolumab then ipilimumab (arm A) or the reverse (arm B). Relative to its sample, this clone is medium-sized. Its cognate antigen is unknown. Study findings and constraints: T-cell fraction and clonality followed PD-L1 and CD8+ counts, not mutational load.

Some clones are missing from TCRdb's copy, which holds only in-frame ones; the method was immunoSEQ multiplex PCR. The data contain 2,000 to 2,500 clones, approximately 15% of them seen just once; the ten biggest clones take up roughly 20%. Here the sequenced sample was tumor tissue (inferred from file names), taken from a patient given nivolumab and ipilimumab in sequence. The origin of this receptor is a human donor with melanoma. J is TRBJ1-6 and V is TRBV9; TRBD1 aligns across 9 bases. The CDR3 is CASTPRDRDNSPLHF. The CDR3 DNA reads TGTGCCAGCACCCCCCGGGACAGGGATAATTCACCCCTCCACTTT. The full variable domain, with the rest looked up from reference TRBV9 and TRBJ1-6, is DSGVTQTPKHLITATGQRVTLRCSPRSGDLSVYWYQQSLDQGLQFLIQYYNGEERAKGNILERFSAQQFPDLHSELNLSSLELGDSALYFCASTPRDRDNSPLHFGNGTRLTVT.